One and the same sample provided the 22 T cell receptor beta chains below, sequenced in a study of regulatory T cells in long-lasting Graves disease. Building of the TCR beta libraries involved iRepertoire HTBI primers and Arm-PCR of CDR3 regions. TCRdb re-called the multiplex PCR reads with MiXCR, one entry per CDR3 protein. The sample records 510,000 or so distinct CDR3 sequences, 12% being singletons. Indicated time point: newly diagnosed GD, antithyroid drugs for less than 3 months. From PBMCs, RNA was extracted and then used to make the TCR library. The sample was also reused in another study, on T cells in Graves' hyperthyroidism and ophthalmopathy.

Sample: peripheral blood mononuclear cells (PBMCs), taken at new diagnosis, from a patient treated with antithyroid drugs. These TCRs come from a woman aged 25 to 39 with Graves disease.

The J gene is TRBJ2-1, the V gene TRBV12-3 or TRBV12-4; no clear D. V dropped 3 bases and J dropped 13 bases, with 10 bases sitting between them. The CDR3 runs 11 residues. This chain's CDR3 is CASSLGSTQFF. The CDR3 region has the DNA TGTGCCAGCAGTTTGGGCAGTACACAGTTCTTC.

Concerning this clonotype itself: This could be a read error, since a much larger clone is one nucleotide away. This sequence joins TRBV6-1 and TRBJ2-1, with D maybe TRBD2 (6 bases). The closer fit of TRBJ2-7 to the DNA end suggests the J call may be wrong. This CDR3 comprises 16 residues. Looked up from germline, CDR1 is MNHNS and CDR2 is SASEGT. For the CDR3, the DNA is TGTGCCAGCGGTAAGATTAATAGCGGAGATTACAATGAGCAGTACTTC. Residues: CASGKINSGDYNEQYF.

In regard to this clonotype: The junction departs from germline at one end; a sequencing error may be responsible. J is TRBJ2-7 and V is TRBV12-3 or TRBV12-4; 7 bases match TRBD2. The CDR3 consists of 12 residues. The chain's CDR3 is CASSFSTGGSIF. DNA of the CDR3: TGTGCCAGCAGTTTCTCGACGGGAGGCTCTATCTTC.

This clonotype occurred many times. J is TRBJ1-1 and V is TRBV7-9, with TRBD1 matching over 10 bases. Germline CDR1 SEHNR, CDR2 FQNEAQ (reference sequence). Trimming cost V 5 bases and J 3 bases; bases outside gene matches: 9. This CDR3 is 16 amino acids long. This chain's CDR3 is CASSPRQGALYTEAFF. The CDR3 region has the DNA TGTGCCAGCAGCCCTCGACAGGGGGCGCTGTACACTGAAGCTTTCTTT.

The chain links TRBV7-6 to TRBJ1-3; possibly TRBD1 for D (5 bases). Germline V gives CDR1 SGHVS, CDR2 FNYEAQ. CDR3 size: 17 residues. The V gene lost 1 base and the J gene lost 2 bases, with 15 bases spanning the gap. The CDR3 DNA is TGTGCCAGCAGCTTAGGCGGTGTGGGGCCGCCTGGAAACACCATATATTTT. This sequence encodes CASSLGGVGPPGNTIYF.

Many counts were recorded for this clonotype. This chain links TRBV10-2 with TRBJ1-1, with 7 bases matching TRBD1. The CDR3 sequence is 19 residues long. Germline V gene lookup returns CDR1 WSHSY and CDR2 SAAADI. V trimming: 7 bases; J trimming: 4 bases; junction bases outside the gene matches: 24. CDR3 sequence reads: CASMTLRLDRQLWSTEAFF. DNA of the CDR3: TGCGCCAGCATGACCCTACGTTTGGACAGGCAATTATGGAGCACTGAAGCTTTCTTT.

The chain carries TRBV6-1 and TRBJ2-1, with TRBD1 matching over 10 bases. CDR1 is MNHNS and CDR2 is SASEGT in the germline V gene. The CDR3 has 16 amino acids. J lost 0 bases, V lost 6 bases, and 5 bases had no gene match. The CDR3, as DNA: TGTGCCAGCAGGTCGAGACAGGGGGCCTCCTACAATGAGCAGTTCTTC. Its protein is CASRSRQGASYNEQFF.

This chain uses TRBV10-2 with TRBJ2-3; D call uncertain. Germline assignment: CDR1 WSHSY and CDR2 SAAADI. Trimming pared 7 bases from V and 2 bases from J, leaving 10 bases between. The CDR3 runs to 13 residues. CDR3: CASKQKNTDTQYF. Here the CDR3 DNA reads TGCGCCAGCAAGCAGAAAAACACAGATACGCAGTATTTT.

This clonotype was picked up a small number of times. CDR3 sequence reads: CASSIGQYSNQPQHF. The CDR3 bases are TGTGCCAGTAGTATCGGGCAGTATAGCAATCAGCCCCAGCATTTT. The chain recombines TRBV19 with TRBJ1-5; D ambiguous. This CDR3 has 15 residues. V was pared by 3 bases and J by 0 bases, with 9 bases between. The germline V gene encodes CDR1 LNHDA and CDR2 SQIVND (reference sequence). Supplemented by reference TRBV19 and TRBJ1-5, the full variable domain reads DGGITQSPKYLFRKEGQNVTLSCEQNLNHDAMYWYRQDPGQGLRLIYYSQIVNDFQKGDIAEGYSVSREKKESFPLTVTSAQKNPTAFYLCASSIGQYSNQPQHFGDGTRLSIL.

This clonotype occurred a few times. V usage is TRBV5-6 and J usage is TRBJ2-7; D ambiguous. This CDR3 has 15 amino acids. The germline gives CDR1 SGHDT, CDR2 YYEEEE. V was shortened by 4 bases and J by 0 bases, with 14 bases between the two germline ends. CDR3: CASSPGSYYSYEQYF. Here the CDR3 DNA reads TGTGCCAGCAGCCCCGGATCCTACTACTCCTACGAGCAGTACTTC.

This clonotype was seen ten or more times. J is TRBJ2-5 and V is TRBV20-1; D might be TRBD2 (6 bases). The CDR3 loop spans 14 amino acids. The germline V gene encodes CDR1 DFQATT and CDR2 SNEGSKA (reference sequence). The V and J ends lost 5 bases and 3 bases respectively, with 16 bases between them. CDR3 DNA sequence: TGCAGTGCTCCAAACCCCGGAGGGGAAGAGACCCAGTACTTC. It specifies CSAPNPGGEETQYF.

In this sample, this clonotype turned up a few times. The chain has TRBV9 and TRBJ2-1, with 9 bases matching TRBD2. CDR3 length: 15 amino acids. Germline trimming cut 1 base from V and 5 bases from J; bases unmatched to any gene: 4. CDR1 is SGDLS, CDR2 YYNGEE, per germline. CDR3 amino acids: CASSVPSGIDNEQFF. The CDR3, as DNA: TGTGCCAGCAGCGTACCTAGCGGGATAGACAATGAGCAGTTCTTC.

This clonotype was found many times. The J gene is TRBJ1-2, the V gene TRBV2; tentatively, D is TRBD1 (5 bases). The V gene's germline CDR1 is SNHLY and CDR2 FYNNEI. The V and J ends lost 5 bases and 0 bases respectively, with 16 bases between them. The CDR3 sequence is 16 residues long. The CDR3 protein is CASSLTSQGSNYGYTF. CDR3 bases: TGTGCCAGCAGTCTGACTAGCCAGGGTTCTAACTATGGCTACACCTTC.

This clonotype was detected ten times or more. The CDR3 nucleotides read TGTGCCAGCAGGAGATACGGGACTAGCGGGAGTTGGAAGACCCAGTACTTC. This translates into CASRRYGTSGSWKTQYF. The chain couples TRBV3-1 to TRBJ2-1, with 14 bases lining up with TRBD2. The DNA matches TRBJ2-5 better at its end, which makes the J call doubtful. Germline V gene data show CDR1 as LGHDT and CDR2 as YNNKEL (reference sequence). This CDR3 spans 17 amino acids.

This clonotype was found many times. The chain has TRBV28 and TRBJ1-1; the D is unclear. V lost 5 bases to trimming and J lost 4 bases, with 11 bases between them. This CDR3 has 13 residues. CDR1 and CDR2 from the germline V gene are MDHEN and SYDVKM. This CDR3 is CASSPPKVTEAFF. In DNA form, the CDR3 reads TGTGCCAGCAGTCCCCCTAAGGTCACTGAAGCTTTCTTT.

This clonotype was observed at least ten times. The rearrangement uses TRBV10-3 and TRBJ2-5; D may match TRBD1 or TRBD2 (5 bases each). Per germline, CDR1 ENHRY and CDR2 SYGVKD. Trimming took 3 bases from V and 4 from J, leaving 12 bases between them. This CDR3 has 14 residues. The CDR3 region is CAISEGDGAETQYF. The CDR3 DNA is TGTGCCATCAGTGAAGGGGACGGGGCAGAGACCCAGTACTTC.

This clonotype was observed a handful of times. The gene calls are TRBV29-1 and TRBJ2-1; the match to TRBD2 covers 9 bases. Per the germline V gene, CDR1 is SQVTM and CDR2 is ANQGSEA. The CDR3 runs to 13 residues. The V gene end was trimmed by 7 bases and the J gene end by 3 bases; junction bases not matched to a gene: 4. The CDR3 DNA follows: TGCAGCGAGTGGACTAGCGACTACAATGAGCAGTTCTTC. It specifies CSEWTSDYNEQFF.

This clonotype came up a few times. This rearrangement joins TRBV28 to TRBJ1-5; D not resolved. CDR3 length: 18 residues. Trimming left V 1 base short and J 0 bases short, with 16 bases between. Germline values: CDR1 MDHEN, CDR2 SYDVKM. CDR3 region: CASSLFPPDIHSNQPQHF. The CDR3 DNA sequence: TGTGCCAGCAGTTTATTCCCCCCCGACATTCATAGCAATCAGCCCCAGCATTTT.

This clonotype was seen ten or more times. The rearrangement joins TRBV28 to TRBJ1-2; 10 bases match TRBD1. J lost 5 bases, V lost 5 bases, and 11 bases had no gene match. The CDR3 runs 16 residues. Germline V gene lookup returns CDR1 MDHEN and CDR2 SYDVKM. The chain's CDR3 is CASSTPRDRGEYGYTF. The CDR3 DNA reads TGTGCCAGCAGTACCCCCCGGGACAGGGGAGAATATGGCTACACCTTC.

This clonotype was picked up many times. This chain links TRBV2 with TRBJ1-5; D unclear. The CDR3 is 13 amino acids. The V end was cut by 8 bases, the J end by 0 bases, with 8 bases between. In germline, CDR1 is SNHLY, CDR2 FYNNEI. The CDR3 loop is CASGDHSNQPQHF. The DNA of the CDR3 is TGTGCCAGCGGCGACCATAGCAATCAGCCCCAGCATTTT.

The table lists this clonotype with many counts. This chain links TRBV3-1 with TRBJ2-2, with D uncertain. The CDR3 has 15 amino acids. Looked up from germline, CDR1 is LGHDT and CDR2 is YNNKEL (reference sequence). V was clipped by 8 bases and J by 6 bases, with 19 bases between them. This CDR3 is CASSQGLPGPGELFF. The DNA of the CDR3 is TGTGCCAGCTCACAAGGGCTCCCGGGTCCCGGGGAGCTGTTTTTT.

The table lists this clonotype with a few counts. This rearrangement joins TRBV9 to TRBJ2-7, with D perhaps TRBD2 (6 bases). The CDR3 consists of 14 residues. Per the germline V gene, CDR1 is SGDLS and CDR2 is YYNGEE. The V end lost 2 bases, the J end lost 1 base, and 10 bases lay between the germline ends. CDR3 nucleotide sequence: TGTGCCAGCAGCGTGAGCGGGCTGTCCTACGAGCAGTACTTC. Amino acids: CASSVSGLSYEQYF. The whole variable domain, remainder taken from reference TRBV9 and TRBJ2-7, is DSGVTQTPKHLITATGQRVTLRCSPRSGDLSVYWYQQSLDQGLQFLIQYYNGEERAKGNILERFSAQQFPDLHSELNLSSLELGDSALYFCASSVSGLSYEQYFGPGTRLTVT.